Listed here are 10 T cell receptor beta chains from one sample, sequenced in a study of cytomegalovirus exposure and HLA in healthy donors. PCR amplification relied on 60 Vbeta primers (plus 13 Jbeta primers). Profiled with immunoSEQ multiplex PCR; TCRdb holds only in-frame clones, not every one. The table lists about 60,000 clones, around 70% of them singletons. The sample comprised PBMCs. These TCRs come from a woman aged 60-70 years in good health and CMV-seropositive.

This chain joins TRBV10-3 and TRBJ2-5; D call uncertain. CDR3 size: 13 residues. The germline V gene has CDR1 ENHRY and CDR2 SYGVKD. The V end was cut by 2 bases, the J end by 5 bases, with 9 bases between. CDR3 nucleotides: TGTGCCATCAGTGAGGGGCTACGGGAGACCCAGTACTTC. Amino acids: CAISEGLRETQYF.

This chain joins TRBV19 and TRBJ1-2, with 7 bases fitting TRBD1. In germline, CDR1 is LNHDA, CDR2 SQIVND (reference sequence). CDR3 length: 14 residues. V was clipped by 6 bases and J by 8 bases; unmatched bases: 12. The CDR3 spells CASSNPQGYRGYTF. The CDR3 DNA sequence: TGTGCCAGTAGCAACCCACAGGGGTATCGGGGCTACACCTTC.

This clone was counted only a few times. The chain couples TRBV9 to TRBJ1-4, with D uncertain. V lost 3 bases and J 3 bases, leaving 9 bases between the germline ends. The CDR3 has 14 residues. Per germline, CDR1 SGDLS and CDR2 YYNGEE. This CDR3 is CASSGPQANEKLFF. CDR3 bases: TGTGCCAGCAGCGGCCCCCAGGCTAATGAAAAACTGTTTTTT.

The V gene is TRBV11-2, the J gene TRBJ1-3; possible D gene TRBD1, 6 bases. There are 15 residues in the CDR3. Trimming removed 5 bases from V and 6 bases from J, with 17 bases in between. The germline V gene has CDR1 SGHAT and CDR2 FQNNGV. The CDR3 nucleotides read TGTGCCAGCAGCCCCGTGCAGGGGAATACAAACACCATATATTTT. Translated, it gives CASSPVQGNTNTIYF.

In DNA, the CDR3 is TGTGCCAGTAGTATTTTGGGGACAGGGGGCCGGTTCGATGGCTACACCTTC. Translated, it gives CASSILGTGGRFDGYTF. This sequence joins TRBV19 and TRBJ1-2; TRBD1 aligns across 12 bases. The trim removed 3 bases at V and 6 bases at J, leaving 11 bases unmatched. This CDR3 spans 17 amino acids. Germline V lookup: CDR1 LNHDA, CDR2 SQIVND (reference sequence).

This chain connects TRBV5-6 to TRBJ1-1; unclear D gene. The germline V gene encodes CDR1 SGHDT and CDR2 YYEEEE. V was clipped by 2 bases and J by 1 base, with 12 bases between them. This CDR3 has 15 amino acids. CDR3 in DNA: TGTGCCAGCAGCTTCCTAAAGACGGGGAACACTGAAGCTTTCTTT. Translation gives CASSFLKTGNTEAFF.

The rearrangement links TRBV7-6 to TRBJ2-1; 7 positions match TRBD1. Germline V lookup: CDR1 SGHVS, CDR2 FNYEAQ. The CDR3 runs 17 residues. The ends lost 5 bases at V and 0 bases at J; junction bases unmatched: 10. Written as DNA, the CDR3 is TGTGCCAGCAGCGCCGTCGGACAGGTTGGCTCCTACAATGAGCAGTTCTTC. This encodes CASSAVGQVGSYNEQFF.

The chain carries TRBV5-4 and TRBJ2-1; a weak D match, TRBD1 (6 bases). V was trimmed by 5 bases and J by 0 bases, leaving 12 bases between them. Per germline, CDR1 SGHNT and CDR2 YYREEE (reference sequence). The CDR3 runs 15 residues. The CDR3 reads CASRLQGASYNEQFF. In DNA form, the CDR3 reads TGTGCCAGCAGACTACAGGGTGCCTCCTACAATGAGCAGTTCTTC.

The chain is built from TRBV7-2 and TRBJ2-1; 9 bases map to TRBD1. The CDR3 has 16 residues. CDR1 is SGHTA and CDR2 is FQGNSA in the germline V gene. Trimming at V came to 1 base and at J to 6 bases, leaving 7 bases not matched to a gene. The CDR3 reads CASSLVGQGSVNEQFF. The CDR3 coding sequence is TGTGCCAGCAGCTTAGTGGGACAGGGTTCGGTCAATGAGCAGTTCTTC.

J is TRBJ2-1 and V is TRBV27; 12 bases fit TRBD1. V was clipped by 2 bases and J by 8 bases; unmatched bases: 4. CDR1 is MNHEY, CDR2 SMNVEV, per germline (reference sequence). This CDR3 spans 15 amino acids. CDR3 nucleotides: TGTGCCAGCAGTTTAGGGACAGGGGGCTTTGATGAGCAGTTCTTC. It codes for CASSLGTGGFDEQFF.